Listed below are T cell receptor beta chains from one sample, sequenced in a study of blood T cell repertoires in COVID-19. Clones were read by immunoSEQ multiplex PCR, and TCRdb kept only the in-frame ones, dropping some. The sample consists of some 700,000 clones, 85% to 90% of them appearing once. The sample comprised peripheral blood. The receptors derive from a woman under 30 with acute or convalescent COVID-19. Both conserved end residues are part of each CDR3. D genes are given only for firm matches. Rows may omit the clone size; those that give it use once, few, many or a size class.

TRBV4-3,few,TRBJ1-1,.,TGCGCCAGCAGCATTGAGTGGGTCGGGGTATACACTGAAGCTTTCTTT,CASSIEWVGVYTEAFF
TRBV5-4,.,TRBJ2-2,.,TGTGCCAGCAGCTTGGCCGTTATCGGGGAGCTGTTTTTT,CASSLAVIGELFF
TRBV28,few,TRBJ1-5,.,TGTGCCAGTTGGAGGGCCTATAGCAATCAGCCCCAGCATTTT,CASWRAYSNQPQHF
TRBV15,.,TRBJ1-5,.,TGTGCCACCAGCAGGGGAGGGAATTCGTACAATCAGCCCCAGCATTTT,CATSRGGNSYNQPQHF
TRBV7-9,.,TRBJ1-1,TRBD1,TGTGCCAGCAGCCCGTCAGGGGGTGAAGCTTTCTTT,CASSPSGGEAFF
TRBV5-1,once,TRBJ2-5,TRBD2,TGCGCCAGCAGCTTGGCCGGGACTAGAACAAAAGAGACCCAGTACTTC,CASSLAGTRTKETQYF
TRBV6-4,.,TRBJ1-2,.,TGTGCCAGCAGTGGAGATGGGCAGGGAAATGGCTACACCTTC,CASSGDGQGNGYTF
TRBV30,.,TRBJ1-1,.,TGTGCCTGGAGTCCCCTGCAGCGTGAAGCTTTCTTT,CAWSPLQREAFF
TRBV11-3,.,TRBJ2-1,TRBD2,TGTGCCAGCAGCTCTCATGCCAGCGGGGGGGTCAATGAGCAGTTCTTC,CASSSHASGGVNEQFF
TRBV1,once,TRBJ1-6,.,TGCACCAGCAGCCAAGATGCATTAAACTTCCTCCAGGACAGGGCCTTCACCCTCCACTTT,CTSSQDALNFLQDRAFTLHF
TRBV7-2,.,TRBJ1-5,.,TGTGCCAGCAGCTTATTCCAGGGCAATCAGCCCCAGCATTTT,CASSLFQGNQPQHF
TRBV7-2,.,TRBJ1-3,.,TGTGCCAGCAGCCCGGGACAAACCTCTGGAAACACCATATATTTT,CASSPGQTSGNTIYF
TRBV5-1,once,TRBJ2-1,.,TGCGCCAGCACCCTGGGGGGTCAGAGCTCCTACAATGAGCAGTTCTTC,CASTLGGQSSYNEQFF
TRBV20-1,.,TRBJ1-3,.,TGCAGTGCTAGTCTCAAGGACAGATACCCTGGAAACACCATATATTTT,CSASLKDRYPGNTIYF
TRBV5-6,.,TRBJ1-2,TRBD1,TGTGCCAGCAGCTTGGGACAGGGGTTGGGTGGCTACACCTTC,CASSLGQGLGGYTF
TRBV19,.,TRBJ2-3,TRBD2,TGTGCCAGTACCACCGGGACTAGCTTGGCAGATACGCAGTATTTT,CASTTGTSLADTQYF
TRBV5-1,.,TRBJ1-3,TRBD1,TGCGCCAGCAGCTTCGGCAGGGGGCTAGGAGACACCATATATTTT,CASSFGRGLGDTIYF
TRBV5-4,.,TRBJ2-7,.,TGTGCCAGCCACTTGGCCGGGGTAAGGTCGGGCGAGCAGTACTTC,CASHLAGVRSGEQYF
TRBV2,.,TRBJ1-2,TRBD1,TGTGCCAGCAGTAAGACAGGGGCGGATGGCTACACCTTC,CASSKTGADGYTF
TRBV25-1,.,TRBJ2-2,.,TGTGCCAGCAGCCGACTGGGGAGCCGGGAGCTGTTTTTT,CASSRLGSRELFF
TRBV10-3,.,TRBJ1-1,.,TGTGCCATCAGTGGGACAGCAGGCAATGCTGAAGCTTTCTTT,CAISGTAGNAEAFF
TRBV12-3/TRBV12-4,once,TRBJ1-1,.,TGTGCCAGCAGTTTTTATAGGCAGGGAGCTTTCTTT,CASSFYRQGAFF
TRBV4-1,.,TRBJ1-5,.,TGCGCCAGCAGCGCAGAGGGGGTGCCCCAGCATTTT,CASSAEGVPQHF
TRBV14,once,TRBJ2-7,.,TGTGCCAGCAGCCAAGTGGGGAGCTACGAGCAGTACTTC,CASSQVGSYEQYF
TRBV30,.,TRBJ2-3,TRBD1,TGTGCCTGGAGTTCGACAGGGTTTTCAGATACGCAGTATTTT,CAWSSTGFSDTQYF
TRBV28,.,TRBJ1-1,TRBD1,TGTGCCAGCAGCTCTCTGACGGACAGGCCTGAAGCTTTCTTT,CASSSLTDRPEAFF
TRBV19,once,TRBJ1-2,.,TGTGCCAGTGACAGGTTAGGGAAGTCTGGCTACACCTTC,CASDRLGKSGYTF
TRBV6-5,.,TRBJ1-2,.,TGTGCCAGCAGTTATGGGTCCAGGGGCTATGGCTACACCTTC,CASSYGSRGYGYTF
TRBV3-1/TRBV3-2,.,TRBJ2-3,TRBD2,TGTGCCAGCAGCCAAGGACTAGCGGGGGGGCAAGATACGCAGTATTTT,CASSQGLAGGQDTQYF
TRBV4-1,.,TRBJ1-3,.,TGCGCCAGCAGCCACCCCAACTCTGGAAACACCATATATTTT,CASSHPNSGNTIYF
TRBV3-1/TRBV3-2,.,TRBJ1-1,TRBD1,TGTGCCAGCAGCCAAGGGGGGACAGGGGGAGTAGCTTTCTTT,CASSQGGTGGVAFF
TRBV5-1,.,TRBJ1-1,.,TGCGCCAGCAGCTTGGCGTTACAGAACACTGAAGCTTTCTTT,CASSLALQNTEAFF
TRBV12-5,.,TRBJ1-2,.,TGTGCTAGTGGTTTGGGACTTAGCTACACCTTC,CASGLGLSYTF
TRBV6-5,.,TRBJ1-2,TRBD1,TGTGCCAGCAGGTTGAGGGGGCATGATGGCTACACCTTC,CASRLRGHDGYTF
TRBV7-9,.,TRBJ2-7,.,TGTGCCAGCAGTTCGCCGGGATCTCCCGAGCAGTACTTC,CASSSPGSPEQYF
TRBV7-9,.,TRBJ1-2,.,TGTGCCAGCAGCCCTGGGCCCTATGGCTACACCTTC,CASSPGPYGYTF
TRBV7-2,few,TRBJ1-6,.,TGTGCCAGCAGTCTTAATGGGGCGCAGGTTAATTCACCCCTCCACTTT,CASSLNGAQVNSPLHF
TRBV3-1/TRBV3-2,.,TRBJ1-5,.,TGTGCCAGCAGCCAAGATTCAGGGAGCAATCAGCCCCAGCATTTT,CASSQDSGSNQPQHF
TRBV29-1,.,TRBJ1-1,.,TGCAGCGTTGAGCACAGCGGCCGGCCTGAAGCTTTCTTT,CSVEHSGRPEAFF
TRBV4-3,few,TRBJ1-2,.,TGCGCCAGCAGCCAAGATATCGGCTATGGCTACACCTTC,CASSQDIGYGYTF
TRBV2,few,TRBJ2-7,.,TGTGCCAGCAGTGAAGCACGGCAGGGATACGAGCAGTACTTC,CASSEARQGYEQYF
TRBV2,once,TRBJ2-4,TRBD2,TGTGCCAGCAGTGAAGCGCTTGGACGAGCGGGGGGGAAGATTCAGTACTTC,CASSEALGRAGGKIQYF
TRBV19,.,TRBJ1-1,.,TGTGCCAGTTCCCCTCTCAGGGTGAACACTGAAGCTTTCTTT,CASSPLRVNTEAFF
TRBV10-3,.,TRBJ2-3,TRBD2,TGTGCCATCAGTGAGCGGGGGGGAAGGGATACGCAGTATTTT,CAISERGGRDTQYF
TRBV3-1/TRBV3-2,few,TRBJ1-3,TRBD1,TGTGCCAGCAGCCCGGCCCCCAGGGGGAGAAACACCATATATTTT,CASSPAPRGRNTIYF
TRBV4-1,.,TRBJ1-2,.,TGCGCCAGCAGCCAACAACCCCCAGGGGCTTGTACCTTC,CASSQQPPGACTF